The clone carrying this T cell receptor (beta chain) was counted once. As to treatment: randomized to nivolumab then ipilimumab (arm A) or the reverse (arm B). These data come from a study of sequential checkpoint blockade in melanoma. The overall study: Maintenance nivolumab came after either treatment sequence.

Trimming pared 0 bases from V and 7 bases from J, leaving 9 bases between. CDR3 size: 13 residues. Germline lookup yields CDR1 LNHDA and CDR2 SQIVND (reference sequence). TCRdb keeps only in-frame clones here, not all; method: immunoSEQ multiplex PCR. The sample has fewer than 40,000 clones; 86% are singletons. The TCR sequence derives from a human donor with melanoma. The chain uses TRBV19 and TRBJ1-1; no definite D call. The sequences come from CD8+ T cells sorted from blood (inferred from file names), collected from a patient given nivolumab and ipilimumab in sequence. CDR3 in amino acids: CASSIDLEIEAFF. The CDR3 DNA sequence: TGTGCCAGTAGTATAGATCTGGAGATTGAAGCTTTCTTT.